The T cell receptor (beta chain) under discussion was sequenced for a study of OX40 agonist ivuxolimab in advanced cancers. As for the study more broadly: Ivuxolimab, which targeted the costimulatory receptor OX40 (CD134), was an agonistic, fully human IgG2 monoclonal antibody. Intravenous ivuxolimab was administered to patients every 2 weeks at six dose levels: 0.01, 0.1, 0.3, 1.5, 3 and 10 mg/kg. Of the approximately 50 patients in dose escalation, about 20 had hepatocellular carcinoma, about 15 had melanoma, 9 had renal cell carcinoma and 9 had head and neck cancer. In the dose-escalation cohort, around four fifths of patients were male, and the mean age was approximately 60 years, with a range of roughly 20 to 80. Prior anti-PD-1, anti-PD-L1 or anti-CTLA-4 therapy was permitted, and checkpoint inhibitors had been received by 40% to 50% of dose-escalation patients. Partial responses occurred in three dose-escalation patients: two with cutaneous melanoma and one with hepatocellular carcinoma. Peripheral TCRbeta sequencing aimed to test whether ivuxolimab altered TCR sequence diversity and caused clonal T-cell expansion. The monotherapy dose-escalation portion (N ≈ 52 patients) of the phase I ivuxolimab trial is reported in the paper. Broad study findings and their caveats: Which antigens the clonally expanded peripheral T cells were specific for was not determined. At doses of 0.1 to 3.0 mg/kg, clonal expansion of both CD4+ and CD8+ T cells in blood was seen between baseline and week 6. In partial responders in the 0.1-3.0 mg/kg groups, normalized peripheral clonal expansion was found to be among the lowest, especially among CD8+ T cells. Low levels of normalized T-cell clonal expansion were also seen in some patients who did not respond. After ivuxolimab, CD8+ T cells had more expanded clones than CD4+ T cells on average.

Patients with autoimmune disease history or receiving systemic immunosuppression were excluded from the trial. Peripheral blood for TCR sequencing was collected from all dose cohorts at baseline, on cycle 4 day 1, and on cycle 7 day 1. Samples were obtained from an open-label, multicenter, first-in-human phase I dose-escalation trial of ivuxolimab. The trial enrolled adults with locally advanced or metastatic head and neck squamous cell, hepatocellular, melanoma or renal cell carcinoma. Before TCR sequencing, CD4+ T cells and CD8+ T cells from peripheral blood were sorted into separate populations. CDR1 SSHAT and CDR2 FNYEAQ were looked up in the germline V gene (reference sequence). CDR3 length: 12 amino acids, cysteine to phenylalanine. Just CDR3 DNA is preserved here, 36 bases in frame from base 1. Cut back by 5 bases and 5 bases, the V and J ends lie 8 bases apart. Genomic DNA was extracted from sorted cells for sequencing of the TCRbeta CDR3 region. The immunoSEQ Assay was used to sequence the TCRbeta CDR3 regions. TCRdb retrieved this table from immuneACCESS and kept in-frame rearrangements only. Not all clones are present; in checked studies, unresolved V genes account for under half, and no reason is known for the remainder. This sample lists roughly 80,000 clones; approximately 85% were detected once. Clones ranked in the top ten supply roughly 2.2% of the sample.

Points on this clone: Its antigen remains undetermined. No much larger clone is present one base from it, and per-base qualities are unavailable.

Here the chain combines TRBV7-7 and TRBJ2-3; the D segment cannot be called with confidence. The sequence was collected from an adult with an advanced solid tumor such as melanoma, head and neck, liver or kidney cancer. The starting material was CD4+ or CD8+ T cells sorted from blood, obtained in a trial of the OX40 agonist ivuxolimab. The encoded CDR3 is CASSQKGDTQYF. In nucleotide form, the sequence is TGTGCCAGCAGCCAAAAAGGAGATACGCAGTATTTT.